This section outlines one T cell receptor beta chain sequence together with its context. It has no known antigen specificity. Base qualities are not recorded, but no much larger clone differs from it by a single base. Cut back by 0 bases and 8 bases, the V and J ends lie 13 bases apart. Looking up the germline V gene yields CDR1 MNHEY and CDR2 SVGAGI. Inclusive of the bounding cysteine and phenylalanine, the CDR3 is 15 residues long. Of all the DNA, just the CDR3 is kept, 45 bases in frame from base 1. The sample originates from a study of blood T cell repertoires in COVID-19 (dated by TCRdb to the early 2020s). Study-wide context: Collaborator samples came from the United States, Italy and Spain and covered acute and convalescent phases of COVID-19. The material from the prospective study consisted of cDNA or gDNA derived from T cells, B-cell-depleted T cells, or PBMCs. The dataset comprised deeply sampled blood TCRbeta repertoires from subjects exposed to, actively infected with, or recovered from COVID-19. The repertoires were released in a freely available public database intended as a resource for research on the immune response to SARS-CoV-2. Samples were obtained from the ongoing ImmuneRACE study (first 160 participants) and from over 1,000 subjects provided by 6 global collaborators. Nearly every sample came with metadata listing a de-identified subject ID, COVID-19 status, age in years and sex. HLA class I and class II types, where available, came from metadata supplied by the sample provider rather than from assay-based typing. The paper as a whole reports these results and caveats: The amount of clinical and demographic metadata varied by source and participant and was provided uncurated.

TCRbeta CDR3 regions were amplified from genomic DNA by means of the immunoSEQ Assay, a bias-controlled multiplex PCR. The original methods were these. Nucleated cell counts per sample were estimated from amplification of reference gene primers within the assay. To quantify the absolute abundance of each unique TCRbeta CDR3 rearrangement, sequence reads were collapsed and filtered. For each sample, productive Simpson clonality was calculated by taking the square root of Simpson's diversity index across productive rearrangements. Held by TCRdb, this immuneACCESS table contains in-frame sequences only and omits some clones. Under half of the omission traces to an unresolved V gene where checked; the cause of the rest is unknown. That table furnishes V, J and clone size, whereas the DNA furnished D and trimming. This sample has approximately 160,000 clones in its table, and about 88% of those were observed once. Of the sample, approximately 19% falls within the top ten clones.

Collaborating institutions collected whole blood in K2EDTA tubes following their own protocols. For TCRbeta analysis, collaborator samples were shipped as frozen whole blood, as isolated PBMCs, or as DNA extracted from either sample type. Sequencing was performed on peripheral blood. The V and J genes are TRBV6-5 and TRBJ1-4; TRBD1 is a weak D gene call, 6 bases matching. The clonotype comes from a woman older than 75 with acute or convalescent COVID-19. The sequenced DNA is TGTGCCAGCAGTTACTCGGGGGGGGCAGACGAAAAACTGTTTTTT. It is translated as CASSYSGGADEKLFF.